This paragraph reports one T cell receptor (beta chain). Its antigen remains unknown. Deletions cut 3 bases from V and 10 bases from J, with 10 bases between. This CDR3 is built from 12 residues. Germline assignment: CDR1 SGHAT and CDR2 FQNNGV. This entry belongs to a study of identical twins. Addition of a universal primer site occurred through template switching, and cDNA carried unique molecular identifiers. One entry per CDR3 protein results from TCRdb running MiXCR on the 5' RACE reads. Counted here are approximately 680,000 distinct CDR3 sequences, about 7.1% occurring once; the ten biggest clones make up roughly 1.5%. Study-wide points: With abundant cord blood beta clonotypes, insertions were fewer; memory repertoires showed no such pattern. Models came in too low on out-of-frame TCR alpha sharing in monozygotic twins.

These data were also reused for a study on yellow fever vaccine responses in identical twins.

V and J are TRBV11-2 and TRBJ2-1; D call uncertain. This clonotype was obtained from a woman aged 18-29 years in good health. Sequenced: PBMCs. CDR3 DNA sequence: TGTGCCAGCAGCTTTCGGGTTCGGGAGCAGTTCTTC. Translating it yields CASSFRVREQFF.